This entry is about one T cell receptor beta chain. Its matching antigen is unknown. This record belongs to a study of human T cells and chemical hapten exposure. Study context: How much TCR each sample yielded varied, mostly because pooled library volumes differed slightly. Study-level points and caveats: Those TCRs sitting above 1 in 1000 frequency stayed the same with DPC sensitization.

As for time point: healthy volunteer bleed at 2 weeks. Before extraction, the whole blood was not fractionated, and total RNA was taken from it. Single cDNA molecules in the library carried unique molecular identifiers attached during preparation. A single record per CDR3 protein comes from TCRdb applying MiXCR to the RACE reads. The table includes approximately 97,000 distinct CDR3 sequences, about 8.6% detected once. The length of the CDR3 is 17 residues. The V gene end was trimmed by 2 bases and the J gene end by 4 bases; junction bases not matched to a gene: 13. Germline values: CDR1 MDHEN, CDR2 SYDVKM.

V and J are TRBV28 and TRBJ2-7; 8 positions match TRBD1. The source is a female donor in good health. Some clones in this sample may be carry-over from other donors' samples. Sequenced: whole blood. The CDR3 sequence: CASSLLIGQGAQYEQYF. The CDR3 DNA is TGTGCCAGCAGTTTACTGATCGGGCAGGGGGCGCAATACGAGCAGTACTTC.